The 26 T cell receptor beta chains reported below all come from one sample, sequenced in a study of cytomegalovirus exposure and HLA in healthy donors. The protocol was immunoSEQ multiplex PCR, while the TCRdb copy is restricted to in-frame clones and leaves out a portion. The sample yields roughly 260,000 clones, around 90% seen once. The specimen sequenced was PBMCs. The source is a woman in her late teens or twenties in good health and CMV-seronegative.

The gene calls are TRBV19 and TRBJ1-2; 9 positions match TRBD1. This CDR3 has 13 residues. V shed 5 bases and J 7 bases; nucleotides not matched to a gene: 5. Germline V CDR1 and CDR2: LNHDA, SQIVND (reference sequence). CDR3 region: CASSQQGALGYTF. In nucleotides, the CDR3 is TGTGCCAGTAGTCAACAGGGGGCGCTTGGCTACACCTTC.

In its sample, this clone was seen once. The chain uses TRBV7-2 and TRBJ2-2; tentatively, D is TRBD2 (5 bases). V dropped 0 bases and J dropped 4 bases, with 9 bases sitting between them. The length of the CDR3 is 15 residues. Germline CDR1 and CDR2: SGHTA and FQGNSA. Here the CDR3 reads CASSLAEGRTGELFF. The CDR3, as DNA: TGTGCCAGCAGCTTAGCCGAGGGTCGCACCGGGGAGCTGTTTTTT.

Of note for this clone: The junction departs from the called germline gene at one end, perhaps through a read error. The chain combines TRBV9 with TRBJ1-1, with D possibly matching TRBD1 (6 bases). Germline assignment: CDR1 SGDLS and CDR2 YYNGEE. This CDR3 is 12 amino acids long. The CDR3 region has the DNA TGTGCCAACAGCGGTACAGGGCCTGAAGCTTTCTTT. The encoded protein is CANSGTGPEAFF.

The rearrangement uses TRBV18 and TRBJ1-1; TRBD1 aligns across 10 bases. The CDR3 consists of 17 residues. Trimming took 4 bases from V and 5 from J; bases not matched to a gene: 13. The germline V gene encodes CDR1 KGHSH and CDR2 LQKENI. The DNA for the CDR3 is TGTGCCAGCTCACGCGGGACAGGGGTAAATCTTGAGACTGAAGCTTTCTTT. This gives the protein CASSRGTGVNLETEAFF.

This clone has a single count. V and J are TRBV7-9 and TRBJ1-1; D is ambiguous. This CDR3 has 12 amino acids. CDR1 SEHNR and CDR2 FQNEAQ come from the germline V gene (reference sequence). Trimming removed 5 bases from V and 8 bases from J, with 12 bases in between. Here the CDR3 DNA reads TGTGCCAGCAGCCTGGGAGCTTGGGAAGCTTTCTTT. Its protein product is CASSLGAWEAFF.

The genes are TRBV19 and TRBJ1-5; 9 nucleotides agree with TRBD1. Germline CDR1 LNHDA, CDR2 SQIVND (reference sequence). With 7 bases clipped from V and 5 bases from J, the junction kept 12 bases outside the gene matches. This CDR3 contains 16 residues. CDR3 coding DNA: TGTGCCAGTAAGCATCGCAGCGGGACAGGGTATCAGCCCCAGCATTTT. Translating gives CASKHRSGTGYQPQHF.

The genes are TRBV9 and TRBJ1-1, with 7 bases lining up with TRBD1. Germline CDR1 and CDR2: SGDLS and YYNGEE. This CDR3 is 13 amino acids long. Losses at the gene ends were 0 bases for V and 8 bases for J; bases not matched to a gene: 4. The CDR3 DNA is TGTGCCAGCAGCGTAGGGGTCAGGGGGGAAGCTTTCTTT. This translates into CASSVGVRGEAFF.

The DNA of the CDR3 is TGTGCCAGCAGACCGGGACAGGGTTACTCACCCCTCCACTTT. Encoded protein: CASRPGQGYSPLHF. The chain couples TRBV27 to TRBJ1-6; 9 bases match TRBD1. V dropped 6 bases and J dropped 10; count of bases not matched to a gene: 7. This CDR3 is 14 amino acids long. Per the germline V gene, CDR1 is MNHEY and CDR2 is SMNVEV (reference sequence).

The chain couples TRBV7-9 to TRBJ1-2; D perhaps matches TRBD1 (5 bases). Trimming pared 3 bases from V and 8 bases from J, leaving 13 bases between. CDR3 size: 13 residues. Looked up from germline, CDR1 is SEHNR and CDR2 is FQNEAQ (reference sequence). The CDR3 DNA reads TGTGCCAGCAGCTTGCTACAGGAGGGAGGCTACACCTTC. Its protein product is CASSLLQEGGYTF.

V gene TRBV7-2 combines with J gene TRBJ2-7, with D possibly matching TRBD2 (7 bases). CDR1 SGHTA and CDR2 FQGNSA come from the germline V gene. V gave up 5 bases and J gave up 3 bases, with 17 bases separating them. This CDR3 region has 15 residues. The CDR3 DNA is TGTGCCAGCAGCCTCGGGGGCGGGGGCCTCTACGAGCAGTACTTC. Translating gives CASSLGGGGLYEQYF. Combining the CDR3 with reference TRBV7-2 and TRBJ2-7 gives the whole variable domain GAGVSQSPSNKVTEKGKDVELRCDPISGHTALYWYRQSLGQGLEFLIYFQGNSAPDKSGLPSDRFSAERTGGSVSTLTIQRTQQEDSAVYLCASSLGGGGLYEQYFGPGTRLTVT.

CDR3 amino acids: CASSPPRGTSGGEDTQYF. The CDR3 DNA sequence: TGTGCCAGCTCACCACCGCGGGGGACTAGCGGGGGGGAAGATACGCAGTATTTT. J is TRBJ2-3 and V is TRBV18; 16 bases are shared with TRBD2. From germline, CDR1 is KGHSH and CDR2 LQKENI. This CDR3 has 18 amino acids. V gave up 0 bases and J gave up 5 bases; unmatched junction bases: 5.

The V gene is TRBV4-1, the J gene TRBJ2-3; 7 bases align to TRBD1. The CDR3 is 15 amino acids. Germline CDR1 MGHRA, CDR2 YSYEKL. With V trimmed by 5 bases and J by 6 bases, 11 bases remained unmatched. As DNA, the CDR3 is TGCGCCAGCAGCAAGGGGACAGCAACCCCCGATACGCAGTATTTT. Its translation is CASSKGTATPDTQYF.

V gene TRBV7-6 combines with J gene TRBJ1-1; D is unresolved. Trimming pared 2 bases from V and 2 bases from J, leaving 9 bases between. This CDR3 spans 14 amino acids. Germline V CDR1 and CDR2: SGHVS, FNYEAQ. The CDR3 nucleotides are TGTGCCAGCAGCTTACGACAAACTAACACTGAAGCTTTCTTT. This translates into CASSLRQTNTEAFF.

This CDR3 reads CASSPGTGGLSGNTIYF. The DNA for the CDR3 is TGCGCCAGCAGCCCCGGGACAGGGGGCCTCTCTGGAAACACCATATATTTT. The J gene is TRBJ1-3, the V gene TRBV4-1, with 12 bases identical to TRBD1. The CDR3 is made up of 17 amino acids. The germline gives CDR1 MGHRA, CDR2 YSYEKL. V lost 4 bases, J lost 0 bases, and 4 bases stayed unmatched.

The table lists this clone with a count of one. This chain links TRBV29-1 with TRBJ2-3, with 9 bases lining up with TRBD2. Looked up from germline, CDR1 is SQVTM and CDR2 is ANQGSEA. With V trimmed by 6 bases and J by 8 bases, 18 bases remained unmatched. The CDR3 spans 16 residues. The CDR3 DNA follows: TGCAGCGTGCGGCTGGTGGATAGCGGGGGTTCCGGTACGCAGTATTTT. Its protein is CSVRLVDSGGSGTQYF.

The genes are TRBV19 and TRBJ1-5; 7 positions agree with TRBD1. From germline, CDR1 is LNHDA and CDR2 SQIVND (reference sequence). J lost 6 bases, V lost 3 bases, and 5 bases had no gene match. This CDR3 contains 14 residues. CDR3 in amino acids: CASSMRQGGQPQHF. The CDR3 nucleotides are TGTGCCAGTAGTATGCGACAGGGCGGTCAGCCCCAGCATTTT. The whole variable domain, filled in from reference TRBV19 and TRBJ1-5, reads DGGITQSPKYLFRKEGQNVTLSCEQNLNHDAMYWYRQDPGQGLRLIYYSQIVNDFQKGDIAEGYSVSREKKESFPLTVTSAQKNPTAFYLCASSMRQGGQPQHFGDGTRLSIL.

This chain joins TRBV7-9 and TRBJ2-3, with 9 bases lining up with TRBD1. Trimming took 3 bases from V and 2 from J; bases not matched to a gene: 9. The CDR3 consists of 17 residues. Germline V lookup: CDR1 SEHNR, CDR2 FQNEAQ (reference sequence). In DNA, the CDR3 is TGTGCCAGCAGCTTTATAACAGGACAGGGGATCACAGATACGCAGTATTTT. Encoded protein: CASSFITGQGITDTQYF.

This clone was found once. This rearrangement joins TRBV11-2 to TRBJ2-7, with D tentatively TRBD2 (5 bases). This CDR3 comprises 18 residues. Looked up from germline, CDR1 is SGHAT and CDR2 is FQNNGV. Trimming took 5 bases from V and 3 from J, leaving 26 bases between them. The CDR3 DNA reads TGTGCCAGCAGCAGGGAATGGACGGCGGGTTTGCTATTCTACGAGCAGTACTTC. Translating it yields CASSREWTAGLLFYEQYF. Complete variable domain (other parts from reference TRBV11-2 and TRBJ2-7): EAGVAQSPRYKIIEKRQSVAFWCNPISGHATLYWYQQILGQGPKLLIQFQNNGVVDDSQLPKDRFSAERLKGVDSTLKIQPAKLEDSAVYLCASSREWTAGLLFYEQYFGPGTRLTVT.

This rearrangement joins TRBV2 to TRBJ2-2; 9 positions agree with TRBD1. J gave up 4 bases and V 7 bases, and 7 bases lay outside the gene matches. This CDR3 is built from 15 residues. The V gene's germline CDR1 is SNHLY and CDR2 FYNNEI. The CDR3 DNA sequence: TGTGCCAGCATTCGTGGGACAGGGCTCACCGGGGAGCTGTTTTTT. It encodes CASIRGTGLTGELFF.

The chain links TRBV2 to TRBJ2-6, with TRBD1 matching 10 bases. CDR1 is SNHLY and CDR2 is FYNNEI in the germline V gene. With V trimmed by 6 bases and J by 0 bases, 2 bases remained unmatched. CDR3 length: 16 residues. The CDR3 DNA reads TGTGCCAGCAGGGGGACAGGGGCCTCTGGGGCCAACGTCCTGACTTTC. It specifies CASRGTGASGANVLTF.

The genes are TRBV6-6 and TRBJ2-1; TRBD2 might be the D (7 bases). Germline V CDR1 and CDR2: MNHNY, SVGAGI (reference sequence). The CDR3 is 15 residues long. V lost 0 bases to trimming and J lost 4 bases, with 10 bases between them. CDR3 protein: CASSYSRGAYNEQFF. The CDR3 DNA reads TGTGCCAGCAGTTACTCTCGGGGGGCATACAATGAGCAGTTCTTC.

This chain links TRBV27 with TRBJ2-1; D call uncertain. Trimming removed 4 bases from V and 2 bases from J, with 3 bases in between. CDR1 is MNHEY, CDR2 SMNVEV, per germline (reference sequence). This CDR3 has 12 amino acids. The CDR3 sequence: CASSSAYNEQFF. The CDR3 DNA sequence: TGTGCCAGCAGTTCCGCCTACAATGAGCAGTTCTTC.

V and J are TRBV5-6 and TRBJ2-3; possible D gene TRBD2, 6 bases. The CDR3 spans 16 residues. CDR1 and CDR2 from the germline V gene are SGHDT and YYEEEE. V shed 0 bases and J shed 2 bases, with 13 bases lying between them. CDR3 in DNA: TGTGCCAGCAGCTTGGGTAGCGCGGGGTTCACAGATACGCAGTATTTT. It codes for CASSLGSAGFTDTQYF.

This clone occurred once. The chain is built from TRBV6-5 and TRBJ1-5; 8 bases map to TRBD1. This CDR3 is 14 amino acids long. Germline CDR1 MNHEY, CDR2 SVGAGI. Unmatched junction bases numbered 4, after V lost 5 bases and J lost 4 bases. The CDR3, as DNA: TGTGCCAGCAGTAGGGACAGGATAAATCAGCCCCAGCATTTT. Translated: CASSRDRINQPQHF.

The rearrangement links TRBV19 to TRBJ1-2, with 8 positions matching TRBD1. Unmatched junction bases numbered 7, after V lost 4 bases and J lost 3 bases. The germline CDR1 and CDR2 sequences are LNHDA and SQIVND (reference sequence). This CDR3 is 15 amino acids long. The CDR3 reads CASSTRQGMDYGYTF. In nucleotides, the CDR3 is TGTGCCAGTAGTACAAGACAGGGGATGGACTATGGCTACACCTTC.

This clone was counted once. The J gene is TRBJ1-6, the V gene TRBV6-6; 8 bases map to TRBD1. The V gene's germline CDR1 is MNHNY and CDR2 SVGAGI (reference sequence). Trimming removed 7 bases from V and 5 bases from J; junction bases left unmatched: 7. The CDR3 runs 15 residues. The DNA for the CDR3 is TGTGCCAGCAAGCCAGGGGGCTTAAATAATTCACCCCTCCACTTT. This codes for CASKPGGLNNSPLHF.